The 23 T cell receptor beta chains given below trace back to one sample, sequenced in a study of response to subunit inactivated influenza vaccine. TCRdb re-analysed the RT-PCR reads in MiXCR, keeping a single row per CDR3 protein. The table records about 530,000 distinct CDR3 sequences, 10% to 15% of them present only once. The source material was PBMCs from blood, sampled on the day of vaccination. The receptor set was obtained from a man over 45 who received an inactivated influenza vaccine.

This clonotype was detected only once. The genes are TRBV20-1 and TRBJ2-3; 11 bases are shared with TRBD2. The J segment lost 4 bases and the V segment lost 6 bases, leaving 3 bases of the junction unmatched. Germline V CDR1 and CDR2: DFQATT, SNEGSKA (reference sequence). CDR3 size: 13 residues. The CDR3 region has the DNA TGCAGTGCCATTAGCGGGAGGGCAGATACGCAGTATTTT. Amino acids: CSAISGRADTQYF.

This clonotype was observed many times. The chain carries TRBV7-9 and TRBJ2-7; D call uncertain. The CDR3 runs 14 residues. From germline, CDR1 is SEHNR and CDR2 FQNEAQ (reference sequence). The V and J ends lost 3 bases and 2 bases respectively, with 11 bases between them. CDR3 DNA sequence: TGTGCCAGCAGCTTCGAAGAGGAGACCTACGAGCAGTACTTC. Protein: CASSFEEETYEQYF. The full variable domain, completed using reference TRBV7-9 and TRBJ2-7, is DTGVSQNPRHKITKRGQNVTFRCDPISEHNRLYWYRQTLGQGPEFLTYFQNEAQLEKSRLLSDRFSAERPKGSFSTLEIQRTEQGDSAMYLCASSFEEETYEQYFGPGTRLTVT.

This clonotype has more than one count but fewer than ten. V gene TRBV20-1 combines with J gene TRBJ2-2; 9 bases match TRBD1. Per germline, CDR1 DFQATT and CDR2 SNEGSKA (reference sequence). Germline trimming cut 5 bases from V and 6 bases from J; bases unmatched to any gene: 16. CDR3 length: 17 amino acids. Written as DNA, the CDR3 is TGCAGTGCTGCCAGTGGTGTGAACAGGGGGCGCCCCGGGGAGCTGTTTTTT. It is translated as CSAASGVNRGRPGELFF.

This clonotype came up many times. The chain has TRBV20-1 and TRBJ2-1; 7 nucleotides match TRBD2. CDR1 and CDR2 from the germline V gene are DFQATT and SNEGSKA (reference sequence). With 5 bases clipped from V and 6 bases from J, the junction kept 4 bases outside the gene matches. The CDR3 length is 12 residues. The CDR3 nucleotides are TGCAGTGCTTGGTCGGGGGGCAATGAGCAGTTCTTC. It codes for CSAWSGGNEQFF.

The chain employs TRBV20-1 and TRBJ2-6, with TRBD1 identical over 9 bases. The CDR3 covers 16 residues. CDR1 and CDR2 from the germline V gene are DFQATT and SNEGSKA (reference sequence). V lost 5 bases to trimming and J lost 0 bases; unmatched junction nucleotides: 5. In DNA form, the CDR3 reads TGCAGTGCTGTGGGACAGGGTGTCTCTGGGGCCAACGTCCTGACTTTC. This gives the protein CSAVGQGVSGANVLTF.

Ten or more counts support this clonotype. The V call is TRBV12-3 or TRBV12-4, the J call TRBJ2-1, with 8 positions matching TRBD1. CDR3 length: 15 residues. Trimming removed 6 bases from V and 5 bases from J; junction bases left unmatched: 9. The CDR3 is CASRETGGSNNEQFF. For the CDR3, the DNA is TGTGCCAGCAGAGAAACAGGGGGAAGTAACAATGAGCAGTTCTTC.

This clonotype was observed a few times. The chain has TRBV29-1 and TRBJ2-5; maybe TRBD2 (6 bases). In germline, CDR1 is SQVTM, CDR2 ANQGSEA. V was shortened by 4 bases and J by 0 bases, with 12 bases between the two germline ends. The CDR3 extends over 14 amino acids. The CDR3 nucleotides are TGCAGCGTTGGACCTCTAGCGTACCAAGAGACCCAGTACTTC. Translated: CSVGPLAYQETQYF.

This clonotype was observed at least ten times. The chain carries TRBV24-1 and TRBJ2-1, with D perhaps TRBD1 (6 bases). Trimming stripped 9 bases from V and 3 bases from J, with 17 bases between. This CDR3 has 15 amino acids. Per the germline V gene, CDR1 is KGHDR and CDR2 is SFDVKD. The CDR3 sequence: CATSDPGQSYNEQFF. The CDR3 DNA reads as TGTGCCACCTCAGATCCCGGACAGAGCTACAATGAGCAGTTCTTC.

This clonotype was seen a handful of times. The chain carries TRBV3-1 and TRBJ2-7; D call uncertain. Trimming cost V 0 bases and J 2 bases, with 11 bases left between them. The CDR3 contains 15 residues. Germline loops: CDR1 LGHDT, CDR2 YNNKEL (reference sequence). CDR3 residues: CASSQEPQLAYEQYF. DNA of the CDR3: TGTGCCAGCAGCCAAGAGCCCCAGTTGGCCTACGAGCAGTACTTC.

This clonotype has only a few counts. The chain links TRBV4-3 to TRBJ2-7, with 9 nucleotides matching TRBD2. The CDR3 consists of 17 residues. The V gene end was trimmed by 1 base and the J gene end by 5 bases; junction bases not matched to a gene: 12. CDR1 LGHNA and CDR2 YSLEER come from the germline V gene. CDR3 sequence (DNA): TGCGCCAGCAGCCAAGCCCCTCCCGGGACTAGCTTCAACGAGCAGTACTTC. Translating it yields CASSQAPPGTSFNEQYF.

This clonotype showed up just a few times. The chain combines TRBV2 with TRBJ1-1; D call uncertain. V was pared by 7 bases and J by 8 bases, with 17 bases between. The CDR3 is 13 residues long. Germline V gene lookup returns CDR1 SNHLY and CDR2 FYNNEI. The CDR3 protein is CASTGMTPPEAFF. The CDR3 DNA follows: TGTGCCAGCACCGGAATGACACCCCCCGAAGCTTTCTTT.

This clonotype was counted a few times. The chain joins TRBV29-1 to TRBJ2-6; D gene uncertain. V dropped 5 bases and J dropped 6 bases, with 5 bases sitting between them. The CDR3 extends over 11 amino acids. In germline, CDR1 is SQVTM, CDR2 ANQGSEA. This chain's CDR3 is CSVPLANVLTF. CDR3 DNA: TGCAGCGTTCCCTTGGCCAACGTCCTGACTTTC.

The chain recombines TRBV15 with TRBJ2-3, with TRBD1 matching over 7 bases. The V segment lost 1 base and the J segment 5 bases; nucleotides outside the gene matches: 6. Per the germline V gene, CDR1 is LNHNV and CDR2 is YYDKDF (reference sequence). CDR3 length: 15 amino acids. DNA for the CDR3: TGTGCCACCAGCAGAGTAGGGACAGACGAAGATACGCAGTATTTT. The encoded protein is CATSRVGTDEDTQYF.

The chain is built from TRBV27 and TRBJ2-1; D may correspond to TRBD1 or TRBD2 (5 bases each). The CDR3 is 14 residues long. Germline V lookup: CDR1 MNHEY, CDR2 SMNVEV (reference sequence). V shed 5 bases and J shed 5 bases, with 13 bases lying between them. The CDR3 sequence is CASSGLTAHNEQFF. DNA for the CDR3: TGTGCCAGCAGTGGACTGACAGCGCACAATGAGCAGTTCTTC.

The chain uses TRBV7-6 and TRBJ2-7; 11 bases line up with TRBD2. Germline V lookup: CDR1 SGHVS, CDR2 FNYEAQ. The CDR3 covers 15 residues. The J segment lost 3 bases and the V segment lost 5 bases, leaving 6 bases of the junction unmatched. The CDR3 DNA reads TGTGCCAGCAGCAGTGGACTAGCGGGCCTCTACGAGCAGTACTTC. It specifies CASSSGLAGLYEQYF.

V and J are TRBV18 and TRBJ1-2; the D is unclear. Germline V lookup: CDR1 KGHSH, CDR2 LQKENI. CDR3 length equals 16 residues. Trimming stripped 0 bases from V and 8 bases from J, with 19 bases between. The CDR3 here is CASSPPVGTALGGYTF. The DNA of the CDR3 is TGTGCCAGCTCACCACCGGTAGGAACAGCCCTTGGAGGCTACACCTTC.

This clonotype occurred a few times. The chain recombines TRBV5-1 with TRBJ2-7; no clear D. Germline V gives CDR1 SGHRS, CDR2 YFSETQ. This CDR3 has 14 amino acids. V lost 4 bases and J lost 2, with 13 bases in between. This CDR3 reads CASSPEGFPYEQYF. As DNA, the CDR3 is TGCGCCAGCAGCCCGGAAGGGTTTCCCTACGAGCAGTACTTC.

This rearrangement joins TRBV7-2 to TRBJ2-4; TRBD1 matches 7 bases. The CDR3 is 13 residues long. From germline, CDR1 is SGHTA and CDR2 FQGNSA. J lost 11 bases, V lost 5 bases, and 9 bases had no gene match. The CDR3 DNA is TGTGCCAGCAGCGTCCGGGACAGTGGTTTTCAGTACTTC. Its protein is CASSVRDSGFQYF.

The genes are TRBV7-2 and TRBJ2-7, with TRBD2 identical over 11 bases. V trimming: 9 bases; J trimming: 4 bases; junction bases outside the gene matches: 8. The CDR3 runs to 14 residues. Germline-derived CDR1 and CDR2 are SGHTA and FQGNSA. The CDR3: CARSPRTSGYEQYF. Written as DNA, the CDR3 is TGTGCCAGAAGCCCACGGACTAGCGGGTACGAGCAGTACTTC.

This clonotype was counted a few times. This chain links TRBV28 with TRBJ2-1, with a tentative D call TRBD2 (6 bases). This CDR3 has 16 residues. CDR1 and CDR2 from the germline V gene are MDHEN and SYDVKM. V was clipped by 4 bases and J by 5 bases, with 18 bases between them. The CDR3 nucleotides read TGTGCCAGCAGTTCCTCGGGACTTAGGTTCCACAATGAGCAGTTCTTC. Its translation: CASSSSGLRFHNEQFF. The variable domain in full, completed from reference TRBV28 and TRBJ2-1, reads DVKVTQSSRYLVKRTGEKVFLECVQDMDHENMFWYRQDPGLGLRLIYFSYDVKMKEKGDIPEGYSVSREKKERFSLILESASTNQTSMYLCASSSSGLRFHNEQFFGPGTRLTVL.

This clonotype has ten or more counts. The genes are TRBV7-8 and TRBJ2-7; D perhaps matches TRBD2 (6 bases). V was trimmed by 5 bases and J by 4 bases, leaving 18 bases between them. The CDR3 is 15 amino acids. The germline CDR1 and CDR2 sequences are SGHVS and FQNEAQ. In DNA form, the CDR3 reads TGTGCCAGCAGCACGTTCTCGACTAGGTTATACGAGCAGTACTTC. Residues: CASSTFSTRLYEQYF.

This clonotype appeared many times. CDR3 bases: TGCGCCAGCAGCCAAGGGCCGGGGGCTGCAGATACGCAGTATTTT. It translates to CASSQGPGAADTQYF. The J gene is TRBJ2-3, the V gene TRBV4-3; D might be TRBD1 or TRBD2, each matching 6 bases. Germline V gene data show CDR1 as LGHNA and CDR2 as YSLEER. The V gene lost 1 base and the J gene lost 4 bases, with 12 bases spanning the gap. There are 15 residues in the CDR3.

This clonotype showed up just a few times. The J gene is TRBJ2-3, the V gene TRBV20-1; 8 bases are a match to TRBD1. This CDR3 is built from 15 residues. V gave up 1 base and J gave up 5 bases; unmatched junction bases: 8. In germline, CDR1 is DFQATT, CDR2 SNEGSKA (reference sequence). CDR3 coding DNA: TGCAGTGCTAGAGGCAGGGGGCCTCGGTTAGATACGCAGTATTTT. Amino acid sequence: CSARGRGPRLDTQYF.